This is a list of T cell receptor beta chains from one sample in a study of blood T cell repertoires in COVID-19. Clones were sequenced by immunoSEQ multiplex PCR, and TCRdb holds only the in-frame ones, with some missing. Altogether 93,000 or so clones are present, roughly nine tenths being singletons, with the ten largest covering approximately 3.1%. The sample taken for sequencing was peripheral blood. The receptor source for this set is a man aged 50 or older in a cohort sampled during active COVID-19. Both conserved end residues are part of each CDR3. A D gene is named only where the DNA matches it firmly. Not all rows give a size; the values are once, few, many and, for expanded clones, a class.

CASSPGTGLYEQYF	TGTGCCAGCAGCCCCGGGACTGGTCTCTACGAGCAGTACTTC	TRBJ2-7	TRBV11-1	-	-
CASRSGSGGNTDTQYF	TGTGCCAGCAGGTCCGGTAGCGGGGGGAACACAGATACGCAGTATTTT	TRBJ2-3	TRBV5-4	TRBD2	-
CASSRDRAETQYF	TGTGCCAGCAGCCGGGACAGGGCAGAGACCCAGTACTTC	TRBJ2-5	TRBV7-2	TRBD1	-
CASRPRTVNTEAFF	TGTGCCAGCAGGCCTCGGACAGTCAACACTGAAGCTTTCTTT	TRBJ1-1	TRBV2	-	-
CASSKTSADTQYF	TGTGCCAGCAGCAAGACTAGTGCAGATACGCAGTATTTT	TRBJ2-3	TRBV9	-	once
CASREAATYNEQFF	TGTGCCAGCAGAGAAGCGGCGACCTACAATGAGCAGTTCTTC	TRBJ2-1	TRBV27	-	-
CASSLLQTSGGSGEQFF	TGTGCCAGCAGCCTTCTCCAGACTAGCGGGGGTTCCGGTGAGCAGTTCTTC	TRBJ2-1	TRBV21-1	-	-
CASSQGTRTYEQYF	TGTGCCAGCTCCCAGGGGACGCGGACCTACGAGCAGTACTTC	TRBJ2-7	TRBV18	-	-
CASTAGQGNHNSPLHF	TGCGCCAGCACTGCGGGACAGGGGAACCATAATTCACCCCTCCACTTT	TRBJ1-6	TRBV5-1	TRBD1	few
CASSSPGRRLYNEQFF	TGTGCCAGCAGTTCTCCGGGTCGAAGACTATACAATGAGCAGTTCTTC	TRBJ2-1	TRBV6-2/TRBV6-3	-	-
CASSVMQGTEAFF	TGCGCCAGCAGTGTTATGCAGGGGACTGAAGCTTTCTTT	TRBJ1-1	TRBV10-1	-	-
CASSQDRVNTEAFF	TGCGCCAGCAGCCAAGACAGGGTTAACACTGAAGCTTTCTTT	TRBJ1-1	TRBV4-1	-	-
CASITGVRRQRDF	TGTGCCAGCATTACCGGGGTGCGGCGTCAACGGGATTTT	TRBJ2-3	TRBV12-3/TRBV12-4	-	-
CASSYGGVGNQPQHF	TGTGCCAGCAGTTACGGGGGGGTAGGCAATCAGCCCCAGCATTTT	TRBJ1-5	TRBV6-2/TRBV6-3	-	-
CASSRGTGPGNTIYF	TGTGCCAGTAGTAGAGGGACAGGGCCTGGAAACACCATATATTTT	TRBJ1-3	TRBV19	TRBD1	-
CASSQTSAGPGELFF	TGTGCCAGCTCACAAACTAGCGCCGGACCCGGGGAGCTGTTTTTT	TRBJ2-2	TRBV18	TRBD2	-
CASSTDSYQPQHF	TGTGCCAGCAGTACAGACAGCTATCAGCCCCAGCATTTT	TRBJ1-5	TRBV6-5	-	few
CASSLGQGPDNSPLHF	TGTGCCAGCAGCTTAGGACAGGGGCCGGATAATTCACCCCTCCACTTT	TRBJ1-6	TRBV4-2	TRBD1	-
CASSYGGGYSPLHF	TGTGCCAGCAGCTACGGTGGGGGGTATTCACCCCTCCACTTT	TRBJ1-6	TRBV11-3	-	-
CASSKTPGRGKETQYF	TGTGCCAGCAGCAAAACCCCAGGGAGGGGGAAAGAGACCCAGTACTTC	TRBJ2-5	TRBV11-2	-	-
CASSERGPRGGNTIYF	TGTGCCAGCAGTGAAAGGGGGCCTCGGGGTGGAAACACCATATATTTT	TRBJ1-3	TRBV6-1	TRBD1	-
CASRYGATNEKLFF	TGTGCCAGCCGGTACGGTGCAACTAATGAAAAACTGTTTTTT	TRBJ1-4	TRBV28	-	-
CASSPGLAGGTEETQYF	TGTGCCAGCAGCCCAGGACTAGCGGGGGGGACCGAAGAGACCCAGTACTTC	TRBJ2-5	TRBV3-1/TRBV3-2	TRBD2	-
CASSPRTSGNNEQFF	TGTGCCAGCAGCCCGAGGACTAGCGGAAACAATGAGCAGTTCTTC	TRBJ2-1	TRBV7-6	TRBD2	-
CASSRQGTNEKLFF	TGTGCCAGCAGTAGACAGGGAACTAATGAAAAACTGTTTTTT	TRBJ1-4	TRBV2	TRBD1	-